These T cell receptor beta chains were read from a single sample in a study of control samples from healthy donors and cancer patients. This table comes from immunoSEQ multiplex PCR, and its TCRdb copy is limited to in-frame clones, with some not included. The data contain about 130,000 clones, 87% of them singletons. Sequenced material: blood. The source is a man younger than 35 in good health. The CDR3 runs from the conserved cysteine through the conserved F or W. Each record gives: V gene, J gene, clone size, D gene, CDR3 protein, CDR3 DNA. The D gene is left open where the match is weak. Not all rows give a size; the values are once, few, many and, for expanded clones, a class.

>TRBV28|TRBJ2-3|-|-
CASTRSGADTQYF
TGTGCCAGCACCCGATCGGGGGCAGATACGCAGTATTTT
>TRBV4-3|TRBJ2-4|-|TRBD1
CASSQGGQGARGSKNIQYF
TGCGCCAGCAGCCAGGGGGGACAGGGGGCGAGGGGCTCCAAAAACATTCAGTACTTC
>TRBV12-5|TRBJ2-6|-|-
CASGNSGANVLTF
TGTGCTAGTGGTAACTCTGGGGCCAACGTCCTGACTTTC
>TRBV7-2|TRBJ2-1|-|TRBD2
CASSLQTSRSSYNEQFF
TGTGCCAGCAGCTTACAGACTAGCCGGAGCTCCTACAATGAGCAGTTCTTC
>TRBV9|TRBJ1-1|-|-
CASSTLQEGGTEAFF
TGTGCCAGCAGCACCCTACAGGAAGGTGGCACTGAAGCTTTCTTT
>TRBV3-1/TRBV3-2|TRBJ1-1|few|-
CASSQENRRRIEAFF
TGTGCCAGCAGCCAAGAAAATCGGAGGAGAATTGAAGCTTTCTTT
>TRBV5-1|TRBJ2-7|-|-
CASSTGPSYEQYF
TGCGCCAGTTCGACAGGACCGAGCTACGAGCAGTACTTC
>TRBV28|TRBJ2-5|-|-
CASSRDAGLQETQYF
TGTGCCAGCAGCCGGGACGCCGGTCTTCAAGAGACCCAGTACTTC
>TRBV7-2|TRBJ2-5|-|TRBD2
CASSFGGRSETQYF
TGTGCCAGCAGCTTCGGCGGGAGATCAGAGACCCAGTACTTC
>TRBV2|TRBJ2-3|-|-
CATSGGTDTDTQYF
TGTGCCACCAGTGGAGGGACCGACACAGATACGCAGTATTTT
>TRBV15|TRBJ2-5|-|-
CATSRVRREQETQYF
TGTGCCACCAGCAGAGTGCGCAGGGAACAAGAGACCCAGTACTTC
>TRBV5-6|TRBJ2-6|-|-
CASSLGLLISGANVLTF
TGTGCCAGCAGCTTGGGTCTTTTGATCTCAGGGGCCAACGTCCTGACTTTC
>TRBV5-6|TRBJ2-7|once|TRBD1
CASSLGQGTGPEQYF
TGTGCCAGCAGCTTGGGACAGGGAACAGGCCCCGAGCAGTACTTC
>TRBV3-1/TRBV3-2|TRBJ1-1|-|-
CASSQRAVAEAFF
TGTGCCAGCAGCCAGAGAGCGGTTGCTGAAGCTTTCTTT
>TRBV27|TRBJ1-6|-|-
CASGPRTANYNSPLHF
TGTGCCAGCGGACCTCGGACCGCAAACTATAATTCACCCCTCCACTTT
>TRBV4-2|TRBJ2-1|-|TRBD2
CASSPGLAGGGEQFF
TGTGCCAGCAGCCCGGGACTAGCGGGAGGGGGTGAGCAGTTCTTC
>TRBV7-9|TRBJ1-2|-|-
CASSLIGDTKNYGYTF
TGTGCCAGCAGCCTAATCGGGGACACCAAAAACTATGGCTACACCTTC
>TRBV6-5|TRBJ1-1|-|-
CASIDLRQLARSAFF
TGTGCCAGCATCGATCTTAGGCAGCTCGCAAGATCAGCTTTCTTT
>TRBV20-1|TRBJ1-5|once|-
CSASGRMSNQPQHF
TGCAGTGCTAGTGGACGGATGAGCAATCAGCCCCAGCATTTT
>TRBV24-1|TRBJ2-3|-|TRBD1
CATSDPGQGYTDTQYF
TGTGCCACCAGTGATCCGGGACAGGGGTACACAGATACGCAGTATTTT
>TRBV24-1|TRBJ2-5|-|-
CATSDSMSGTIYF
TGTGCCACCAGTGATTCCATGAGCGGCACCATCTACTTC
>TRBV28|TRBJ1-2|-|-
CASSFQGFYGYTF
TGTGCCAGCAGTTTTCAGGGGTTCTATGGCTACACCTTC
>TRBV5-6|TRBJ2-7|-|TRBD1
CASTDTRQGATYEQYF
TGTGCCAGCACCGATACCAGACAGGGGGCCACCTACGAGCAGTACTTC
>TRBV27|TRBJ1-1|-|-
CASTLSWDGGTEAFF
TGTGCCAGCACCCTCTCTTGGGACGGGGGCACTGAAGCTTTCTTT
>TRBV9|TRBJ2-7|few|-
CASSVVGAGAQEQYF
TGTGCCAGCAGCGTGGTAGGCGCCGGGGCGCAGGAGCAGTACTTC
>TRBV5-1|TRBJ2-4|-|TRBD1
CASSSDRGRNIQYF
TGCGCCAGCAGCTCGGACAGGGGCCGGAACATTCAGTACTTC
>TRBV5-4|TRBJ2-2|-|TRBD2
CASSLKGLAGATGELFF
TGTGCCAGCAGCTTAAAGGGACTAGCGGGAGCCACCGGGGAGCTGTTTTTT
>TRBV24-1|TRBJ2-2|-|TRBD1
CATQQGTANTGELFF
TGTGCCACGCAGCAGGGGACAGCGAACACCGGGGAGCTGTTTTTT
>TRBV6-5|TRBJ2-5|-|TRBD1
CASSYRDRAQETQYF
TGTGCCAGCAGTTACCGGGACAGAGCTCAAGAGACCCAGTACTTC
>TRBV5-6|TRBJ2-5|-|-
CASSLPVGETQYF
TGTGCCAGCAGCTTGCCAGTAGGGGAGACCCAGTACTTC
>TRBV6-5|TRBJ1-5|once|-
CASSQGSNQPQHF
TGTGCCAGCTCCCAGGGAAGCAATCAGCCCCAGCATTTT
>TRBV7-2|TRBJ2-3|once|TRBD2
CASSWGLAGTDTQYF
TGTGCCAGCAGCTGGGGACTAGCGGGCACAGATACGCAGTATTTT
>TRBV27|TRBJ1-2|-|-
CASSRARSDYGYTF
TGTGCCAGCAGCCGAGCCAGGAGCGACTATGGCTACACCTTC
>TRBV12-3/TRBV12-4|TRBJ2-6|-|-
CASSFQETNVLTF
TGTGCCAGCAGTTTCCAGGAGACCAACGTCCTGACTTTC
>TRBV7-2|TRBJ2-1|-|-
CASSLRTPTYNEQFF
TGTGCCAGCAGCTTAAGGACTCCGACCTACAATGAGCAGTTCTTC
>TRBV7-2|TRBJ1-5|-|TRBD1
CAKRTGVGNQPQHF
TGTGCCAAAAGGACAGGGGTGGGCAATCAGCCCCAGCATTTT
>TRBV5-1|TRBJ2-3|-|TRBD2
CASSQREGLTDTQYF
TGCGCCAGCAGCCAGCGGGAGGGCTTAACAGATACGCAGTATTTT
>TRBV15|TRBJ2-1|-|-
CATSRGGTSAQFF
TGTGCCACCAGCAGAGGAGGGACGTCCGCGCAGTTCTTC
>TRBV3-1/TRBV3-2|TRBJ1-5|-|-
CASSQETENQPQHF
TGTGCCAGCAGCCAAGAGACCGAGAATCAGCCCCAGCATTTT
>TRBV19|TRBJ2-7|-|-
CASSIDQGPPESEQYF
TGTGCCAGTAGTATAGACCAGGGGCCACCTGAGAGTGAGCAGTACTTC
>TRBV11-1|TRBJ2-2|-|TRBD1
CASRRQGPGTGELFF
TGTGCCAGCAGACGACAGGGCCCCGGGACCGGGGAGCTGTTTTTT
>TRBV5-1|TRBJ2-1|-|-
CASSLGRDNEQFF
TGCGCCAGCAGCTTGGGGAGGGACAATGAGCAGTTCTTC